Included here is one T cell receptor beta chain sequence, with context. Germline V gives CDR1 MNHEY, CDR2 SMNVEV (reference sequence). The CDR3 sequence is 16 residues long. J lost 7 bases, V lost 4 bases, and 15 bases had no gene match. This sample is drawn from a study of blood T cells in healthy people across ages. Next came a second PCR, run for about 6 to 11 cycles, which used a sample-barcoded 5' primer along with a J-beta primer mix. TCRdb independently ran MiXCR on the 5' RACE reads; one entry per CDR3 protein. This repertoire shows about 1.6 million distinct CDR3 sequences, almost 35% found once; its top ten account for about 11%. Each donor supplied about 9.6 milliliters of peripheral blood.

This clonotype originated in a woman aged 25 to 39 in good health. Sequenced sample: blood. The chain links TRBV27 to TRBJ2-5; 7 bases align to TRBD1. The DNA of the CDR3 is TGTGCCAGCAGTTCAACGGCGGCAGGGGGAGTCGGGACCCAGTACTTC. Amino acids: CASSSTAAGGVGTQYF.